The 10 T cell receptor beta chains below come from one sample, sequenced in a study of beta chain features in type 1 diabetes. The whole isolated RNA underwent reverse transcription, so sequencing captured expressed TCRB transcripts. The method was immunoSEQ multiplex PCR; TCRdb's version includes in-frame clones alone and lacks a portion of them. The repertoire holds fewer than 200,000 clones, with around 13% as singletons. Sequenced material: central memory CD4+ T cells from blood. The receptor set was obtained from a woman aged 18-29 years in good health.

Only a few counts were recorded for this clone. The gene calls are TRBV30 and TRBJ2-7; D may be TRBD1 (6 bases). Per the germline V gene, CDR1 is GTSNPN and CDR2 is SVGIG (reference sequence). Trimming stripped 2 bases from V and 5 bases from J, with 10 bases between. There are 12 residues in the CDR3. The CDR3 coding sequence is TGTGCCTGGAGTCGGGACACCAACGAGCAGTACTTC. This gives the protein CAWSRDTNEQYF.

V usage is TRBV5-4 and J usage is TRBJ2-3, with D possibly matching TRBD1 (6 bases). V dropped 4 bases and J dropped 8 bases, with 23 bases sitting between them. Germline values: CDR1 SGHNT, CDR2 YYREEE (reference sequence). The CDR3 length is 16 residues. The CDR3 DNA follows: TGTGCCAGCAGCAGGTATGGAGGACAGTCCCAAGCTACGCAGTATTTT. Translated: CASSRYGGQSQATQYF.

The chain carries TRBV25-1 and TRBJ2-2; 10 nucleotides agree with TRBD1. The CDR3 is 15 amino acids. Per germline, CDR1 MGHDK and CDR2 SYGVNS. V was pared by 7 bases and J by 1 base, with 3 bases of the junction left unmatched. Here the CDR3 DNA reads TGTGCCAGCAAAGGGGACAGGGGGAACACCGGGGAGCTGTTTTTT. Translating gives CASKGDRGNTGELFF.

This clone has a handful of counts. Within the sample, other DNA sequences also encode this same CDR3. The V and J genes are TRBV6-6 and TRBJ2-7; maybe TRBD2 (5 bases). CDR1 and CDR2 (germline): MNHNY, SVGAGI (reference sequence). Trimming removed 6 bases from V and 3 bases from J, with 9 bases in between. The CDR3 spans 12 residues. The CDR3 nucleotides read TGTGCCAGCAGCCCCGGGGTCTACGAGCAGTACTTC. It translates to CASSPGVYEQYF.

The CDR3, as DNA: TGTGCCAGCACCCCGGGAGTCGAGCAGTACTTC. It codes for CASTPGVEQYF. The rearrangement joins TRBV28 to TRBJ2-7, with D perhaps TRBD2 (6 bases). Germline loops: CDR1 MDHEN, CDR2 SYDVKM. The CDR3 runs 11 residues. V was pared by 7 bases and J by 6 bases, with 10 bases between. Filled out from reference TRBV28 and TRBJ2-7, the complete variable domain reads DVKVTQSSRYLVKRTGEKVFLECVQDMDHENMFWYRQDPGLGLRLIYFSYDVKMKEKGDIPEGYSVSREKKERFSLILESASTNQTSMYLCASTPGVEQYFGPGTRLTVT.

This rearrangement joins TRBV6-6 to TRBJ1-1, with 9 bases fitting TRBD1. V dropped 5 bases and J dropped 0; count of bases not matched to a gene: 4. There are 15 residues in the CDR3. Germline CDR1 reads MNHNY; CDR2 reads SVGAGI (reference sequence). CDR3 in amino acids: CASSDWTGVNTEAFF. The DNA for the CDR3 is TGTGCCAGCAGTGACTGGACAGGGGTGAACACTGAAGCTTTCTTT.

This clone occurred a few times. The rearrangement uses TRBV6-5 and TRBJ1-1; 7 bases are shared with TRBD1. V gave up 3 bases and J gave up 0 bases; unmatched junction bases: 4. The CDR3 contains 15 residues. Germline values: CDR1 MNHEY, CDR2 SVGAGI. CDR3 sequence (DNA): TGTGCCAGCAGTTATCGACAGGGAGTGAACACTGAAGCTTTCTTT. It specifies CASSYRQGVNTEAFF.

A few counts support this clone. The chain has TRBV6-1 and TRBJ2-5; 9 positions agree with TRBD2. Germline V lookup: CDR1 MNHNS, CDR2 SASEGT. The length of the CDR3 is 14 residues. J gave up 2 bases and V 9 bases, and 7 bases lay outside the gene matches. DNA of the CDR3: TGTGCCAGTGGTAGCCTAGCGGGACAAGAGACCCAGTACTTC. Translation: CASGSLAGQETQYF.

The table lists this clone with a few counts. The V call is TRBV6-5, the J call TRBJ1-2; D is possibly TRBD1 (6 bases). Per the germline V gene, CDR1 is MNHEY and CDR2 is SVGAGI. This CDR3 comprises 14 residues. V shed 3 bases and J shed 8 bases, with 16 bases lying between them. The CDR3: CASSYGGAITGYTF. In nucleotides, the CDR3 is TGTGCCAGCAGTTATGGGGGCGCCATCACGGGCTACACCTTC.

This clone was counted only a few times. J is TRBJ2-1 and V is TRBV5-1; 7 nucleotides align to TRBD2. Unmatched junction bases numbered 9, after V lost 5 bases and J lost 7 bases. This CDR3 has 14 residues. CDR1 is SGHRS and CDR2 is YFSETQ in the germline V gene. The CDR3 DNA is TGCGCCAGCAGACGGGAGGCGGGAGCGAATGAGCAGTTCTTC. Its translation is CASRREAGANEQFF.